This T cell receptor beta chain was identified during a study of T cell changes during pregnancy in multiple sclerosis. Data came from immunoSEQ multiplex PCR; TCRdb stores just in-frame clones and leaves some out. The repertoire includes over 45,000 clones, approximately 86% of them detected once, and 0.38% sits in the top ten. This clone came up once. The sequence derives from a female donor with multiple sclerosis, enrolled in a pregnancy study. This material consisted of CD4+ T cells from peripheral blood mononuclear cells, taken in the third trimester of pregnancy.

CDR3 protein: CASSYNRGQPQHF. The CDR3 DNA follows: TGTGCCAGCAGTTACAACAGGGGACAGCCCCAGCATTTT. The chain recombines TRBV6-5 with TRBJ1-5; 7 bases match TRBD1. CDR1 and CDR2 from the germline V gene are MNHEY and SVGAGI. The CDR3 contains 13 residues. J gave up 7 bases and V 2 bases, and 2 bases lay outside the gene matches.